Listed below are T cell receptor beta chains from one sample, sequenced in a study of T-cell reconstitution after alpha-beta-depleted transplantation in children. Via MiXCR, TCRdb re-called the PCR reads, giving one row per CDR3 protein. The repertoire holds more than 400,000 distinct CDR3 sequences, with 9.5% to 12% as singletons. The sequencing here drew on PBMCs, mostly from graft donor cells, taken 180 days after TCRalphabeta/CD19-depleted stem cell transplant. Receptor source: a female patient aged 2-10 years who had a stem cell transplant for aplastic anemia, so the T cells may come from the graft donor. The CDR3 runs from the conserved cysteine through the conserved F or W. The D gene is left open where the match is weak. Where a row states a size, it is once, few, many or the class of an expanded clone; other rows omit it.

abundance: NA; j_gene: TRBJ1-1; d_gene: NA; v_gene: TRBV6-5; CDR3aa: CASSYSGTGTEAFF; CDR3nt: TGTGCCAGCAGTTACTCCGGGACTGGCACTGAAGCTTTCTTT
abundance: many; j_gene: TRBJ1-1; d_gene: NA; v_gene: TRBV12-3/TRBV12-4; CDR3aa: CASSFWGTEAFF; CDR3nt: TGTGCCAGCAGTTTTTGGGGAACTGAAGCTTTCTTT
abundance: NA; j_gene: TRBJ1-2; d_gene: TRBD1; v_gene: TRBV27; CDR3aa: CASSPGQGYNYGYTF; CDR3nt: TGTGCCAGCAGTCCGGGACAGGGGTATAACTATGGCTACACCTTC
abundance: few; j_gene: TRBJ2-7; d_gene: NA; v_gene: TRBV28; CDR3aa: CASRGAPSTGDYEQYF; CDR3nt: TGTGCCAGCAGAGGGGCTCCCTCTACAGGCGACTACGAGCAGTACTTC
abundance: few; j_gene: TRBJ1-2; d_gene: NA; v_gene: TRBV9; CDR3aa: CASSVNWWAGGYTF; CDR3nt: TGTGCCAGCAGCGTAAATTGGTGGGCAGGTGGCTACACCTTC
abundance: once; j_gene: TRBJ2-3; d_gene: TRBD1; v_gene: TRBV18; CDR3aa: CASSPLDRADTQYF; CDR3nt: TGTGCCAGCTCACCACTCGACAGGGCAGATACGCAGTATTTT
abundance: many; j_gene: TRBJ2-1; d_gene: NA; v_gene: TRBV12-3/TRBV12-4; CDR3aa: CASSLALGFMGGNEQFF; CDR3nt: TGTGCCAGCAGTTTAGCGTTAGGCTTTATGGGGGGCAATGAGCAGTTCTTC
abundance: few; j_gene: TRBJ2-2; d_gene: NA; v_gene: TRBV4-3; CDR3aa: CASSQLGVGLDTGELFF; CDR3nt: TGCGCCAGCAGCCAACTAGGGGTAGGGTTGGACACCGGGGAGCTGTTTTTT
abundance: few; j_gene: TRBJ1-3; d_gene: NA; v_gene: TRBV6-5; CDR3aa: CASSRAYPSGNTIYF; CDR3nt: TGTGCCAGCAGCAGGGCCTACCCCTCTGGAAACACCATATATTTT
abundance: few; j_gene: TRBJ2-3; d_gene: NA; v_gene: TRBV28; CDR3aa: CASSSSPLAANTDTQYF; CDR3nt: TGTGCCAGCAGTTCTAGCCCGTTAGCGGCTAACACAGATACGCAGTATTTT
abundance: many; j_gene: TRBJ1-1; d_gene: NA; v_gene: TRBV5-1; CDR3aa: CASSLGGENTEAFF; CDR3nt: TGCGCCAGCAGCTTGGGAGGGGAGAACACTGAAGCTTTCTTT
abundance: NA; j_gene: TRBJ2-1; d_gene: TRBD2; v_gene: TRBV5-1; CDR3aa: CASSYGQREVPRENNEQFF; CDR3nt: TGCGCCAGCAGTTATGGACAGCGGGAGGTCCCTAGGGAGAACAATGAGCAGTTCTTC
abundance: few; j_gene: TRBJ1-2; d_gene: NA; v_gene: TRBV7-2; CDR3aa: CASSLVRPPGYTF; CDR3nt: TGTGCCAGCAGCTTAGTTCGGCCACCCGGCTACACCTTC
abundance: NA; j_gene: TRBJ2-4; d_gene: NA; v_gene: TRBV7-9; CDR3aa: CASSPTLDRAKNIQYF; CDR3nt: TGTGCCAGCAGCCCAACCTTGGACAGAGCCAAAAACATTCAGTACTTC
abundance: few; j_gene: TRBJ2-3; d_gene: NA; v_gene: TRBV7-8; CDR3aa: CASSLGPGIPRDTQYF; CDR3nt: TGTGCCAGCAGCTTAGGGCCAGGAATCCCTCGGGATACGCAGTATTTT
abundance: few; j_gene: TRBJ2-1; d_gene: NA; v_gene: TRBV7-2; CDR3aa: CASSLGGRDSYNEQFF; CDR3nt: TGTGCCAGCAGCTTAGGGGGGAGAGACTCCTACAATGAGCAGTTCTTC
abundance: NA; j_gene: TRBJ1-4; d_gene: NA; v_gene: TRBV20-1; CDR3aa: CSAKGTGDREKLFF; CDR3nt: TGCAGTGCTAAAGGAACAGGCGACCGTGAAAAACTGTTTTTT
abundance: few; j_gene: TRBJ2-2; d_gene: NA; v_gene: TRBV28; CDR3aa: CASTLVGTRNTGELFF; CDR3nt: TGTGCCAGCACCTTGGTGGGGACTCGGAACACCGGGGAGCTGTTTTTT
abundance: few; j_gene: TRBJ1-4; d_gene: NA; v_gene: TRBV7-9; CDR3aa: CASSFRSGEKLFF; CDR3nt: TGTGCCAGCAGCTTCAGGTCAGGTGAAAAACTGTTTTTT
abundance: NA; j_gene: TRBJ2-4; d_gene: NA; v_gene: TRBV19; CDR3aa: CASSIGTETWGKNIQYF; CDR3nt: TGTGCCAGTAGTATAGGCACCGAGACCTGGGGCAAAAACATTCAGTACTTC
abundance: few; j_gene: TRBJ1-2; d_gene: NA; v_gene: TRBV20-1; CDR3aa: CSARMGQIYGYTF; CDR3nt: TGCAGTGCTAGAATGGGGCAAATCTATGGCTACACCTTC
abundance: few; j_gene: TRBJ2-1; d_gene: TRBD2; v_gene: TRBV4-1; CDR3aa: CASSQDGTKSEQFF; CDR3nt: TGCGCCAGCAGCCAAGACGGGACTAAGAGTGAGCAGTTCTTC
abundance: NA; j_gene: TRBJ2-6; d_gene: NA; v_gene: TRBV19; CDR3aa: CASSITSSSGANVLTF; CDR3nt: TGTGCCAGTAGTATTACCAGTAGCTCTGGGGCCAACGTCCTGACTTTC
abundance: NA; j_gene: TRBJ2-7; d_gene: NA; v_gene: TRBV7-8; CDR3aa: CASSLELGGSYEQYF; CDR3nt: TGTGCCAGCAGCTTAGAACTAGGGGGCTCCTACGAGCAGTACTTC
abundance: few; j_gene: TRBJ1-1; d_gene: TRBD1; v_gene: TRBV19; CDR3aa: CASSRITGGPEAFF; CDR3nt: TGTGCCAGTAGTAGAATAACAGGGGGACCTGAAGCTTTCTTT
abundance: NA; j_gene: TRBJ2-1; d_gene: TRBD2; v_gene: TRBV12-3/TRBV12-4; CDR3aa: CASGGGRLALGGEQFF; CDR3nt: TGTGCCAGCGGGGGGGGTAGACTAGCCCTCGGTGGGGAGCAGTTCTTC
abundance: NA; j_gene: TRBJ2-1; d_gene: TRBD1; v_gene: TRBV7-9; CDR3aa: CASFVGDSSYNEQFF; CDR3nt: TGTGCCAGCTTTGTGGGGGACAGCTCCTACAATGAGCAGTTCTTC
abundance: NA; j_gene: TRBJ2-5; d_gene: NA; v_gene: TRBV5-1; CDR3aa: CASTSGSGLSGETQYF; CDR3nt: TGCGCCAGCACCAGTGGGTCGGGTCTTTCAGGGGAGACCCAGTACTTC
abundance: few; j_gene: TRBJ2-1; d_gene: NA; v_gene: TRBV12-3/TRBV12-4; CDR3aa: CASSSNRVSYNEQFF; CDR3nt: TGTGCCAGCAGTTCCAACAGGGTGTCCTACAATGAGCAGTTCTTC
abundance: NA; j_gene: TRBJ2-6; d_gene: NA; v_gene: TRBV6-1; CDR3aa: CASSGGGSGANVLTF; CDR3nt: TGTGCCAGCAGTGGGGGCGGCTCTGGGGCCAACGTCCTGACTTTC
abundance: many; j_gene: TRBJ2-1; d_gene: NA; v_gene: TRBV20-1; CDR3aa: CSARTGANEQFF; CDR3nt: TGCAGTGCTAGGACTGGGGCCAATGAGCAGTTCTTC
abundance: once; j_gene: TRBJ2-2; d_gene: NA; v_gene: TRBV11-3; CDR3aa: CASRLGIVGTGELFF; CDR3nt: TGTGCCAGCAGGCTCGGAATTGTGGGGACCGGGGAGCTGTTTTTT
abundance: NA; j_gene: TRBJ2-5; d_gene: NA; v_gene: TRBV9; CDR3aa: CASSVSPLIGAETQYF; CDR3nt: TGTGCCAGCAGCGTAAGCCCCCTTATAGGCGCCGAGACCCAGTACTTC
abundance: many; j_gene: TRBJ2-5; d_gene: NA; v_gene: TRBV9; CDR3aa: CASSPTDSSLGETQYF; CDR3nt: TGTGCCAGCAGCCCCACTGATAGTAGCTTGGGAGAGACCCAGTACTTC
abundance: few; j_gene: TRBJ2-5; d_gene: NA; v_gene: TRBV7-2; CDR3aa: CASRNQVGETQYF; CDR3nt: TGTGCCAGCCGTAACCAGGTTGGAGAGACCCAGTACTTC